A single sample is the source of the 18 T cell receptor beta chains below, sequenced in a study of T cell responses to AZD1222 COVID-19 vaccine. Using immunoSEQ multiplex PCR, the repertoire was profiled, and TCRdb retains in-frame clones only, with some absent. The sample shows more than 95,000 clones, around 87% of them seen only once. Sequenced material: peripheral blood, taken on day 0 of AZD1222 vaccination. The receptors here all came from an adult in good health.

J is TRBJ2-2 and V is TRBV7-8, with 14 bases identical to TRBD2. Germline V gives CDR1 SGHVS, CDR2 FQNEAQ. Trimming took 3 bases from V and 2 from J; bases not matched to a gene: 5. The CDR3 runs to 18 residues. The CDR3 loop reads CASSFRTSGGTNTGELFF. Here the CDR3 DNA reads TGTGCCAGCAGCTTCCGGACTAGCGGGGGGACTAACACCGGGGAGCTGTTTTTT.

This clone was seen once. The chain employs TRBV7-3 and TRBJ2-7; the D call may be TRBD1 or TRBD2 (6 bases each). Per germline, CDR1 SGHTA and CDR2 FQGTGA. The CDR3 is 13 residues long. V dropped 5 bases and J dropped 6 bases, with 14 bases sitting between them. The CDR3 here is CASSLEGGSEQYF. The DNA for the CDR3 is TGTGCCAGCAGCCTCGAGGGGGGAAGCGAGCAGTACTTC.

In nucleotides, the CDR3 is TGTGCCAGCAGCTTGGGTTTATACGGGACAGGGTTCTACGAGCAGTACTTC. It codes for CASSLGLYGTGFYEQYF. The V and J genes are TRBV5-6 and TRBJ2-7; TRBD1 matches at 9 bases. V was pared by 0 bases and J by 3 bases, with 10 bases of the junction left unmatched. This CDR3 contains 17 residues. The germline V gene encodes CDR1 SGHDT and CDR2 YYEEEE.

This clone was recorded a few times. The gene calls are TRBV27 and TRBJ2-7; TRBD2 matches at 8 bases. The CDR3 sequence is 16 residues long. Germline CDR1 is MNHEY and CDR2 is SMNVEV (reference sequence). The J segment lost 1 base and the V segment lost 4 bases, leaving 9 bases of the junction unmatched. The CDR3 DNA reads TGTGCCAGCAGTTCCCTATCTAGCGGGCATTCCTACGAGCAGTACTTC. Amino acids: CASSSLSSGHSYEQYF.

The V gene is TRBV4-3, the J gene TRBJ1-1, with D perhaps TRBD1 (6 bases). V was trimmed by 1 base and J by 2 bases, leaving 8 bases between them. The CDR3 is 14 amino acids. In germline, CDR1 is LGHNA, CDR2 YSLEER. The CDR3 DNA sequence: TGCGCCAGCAGCCAAGGAGGGGGTAACACTGAAGCTTTCTTT. This gives the protein CASSQGGGNTEAFF.

The chain couples TRBV5-1 to TRBJ2-3; 8 bases are a match to TRBD2. The CDR3 runs 14 residues. Germline CDR1 is SGHRS and CDR2 is YFSETQ. Germline trimming cut 8 bases from V and 6 bases from J; bases unmatched to any gene: 11. The chain's CDR3 is CASYPGLGLDTQYF. The CDR3 DNA reads TGCGCCAGTTATCCGGGACTAGGGTTGGATACGCAGTATTTT.

This chain uses TRBV19 with TRBJ2-4; 9 positions match TRBD2. CDR1 LNHDA and CDR2 SQIVND come from the germline V gene (reference sequence). This CDR3 has 15 residues. The J segment lost 8 bases and the V segment lost 4 bases, leaving 9 bases of the junction unmatched. Written as DNA, the CDR3 is TGTGCCAGTAGTACCCTAGCGGGGACGGAGGACATTCAGTACTTC. Its translation: CASSTLAGTEDIQYF.

V is TRBV5-4 and J is TRBJ2-5; D is unresolved. V lost 3 bases and J lost 1, with 7 bases in between. There are 13 residues in the CDR3. Germline V gene data show CDR1 as SGHNT and CDR2 as YYREEE (reference sequence). CDR3 nucleotide sequence: TGTGCCAGCAGCTCGATACCCCAAGAGACCCAGTACTTC. Amino acids: CASSSIPQETQYF.

The chain combines TRBV29-1 with TRBJ1-2; 8 nucleotides align to TRBD1. V lost 6 bases and J lost 12; bases outside the gene matches: 9. The CDR3 contains 11 residues. The germline CDR1 and CDR2 sequences are SQVTM and ANQGSEA. DNA of the CDR3: TGCAGCGTAACGACAGGGGTTTTTCACACCTTC. Amino acid sequence: CSVTTGVFHTF.

This rearrangement joins TRBV10-3 to TRBJ2-1, with TRBD1 matching 7 bases. The ends lost 0 bases at V and 10 bases at J; junction bases unmatched: 18. This CDR3 spans 18 amino acids. CDR1 and CDR2 (germline): ENHRY, SYGVKD. The CDR3 DNA follows: TGTGCCATCAGTGAGTCTTCCGGGACAGCTATATCACGCGCAGAGCAGTTCTTC. It is translated as CAISESSGTAISRAEQFF.

This clone was seen a handful of times. The genes are TRBV4-3 and TRBJ2-1; no clear D. Germline V lookup: CDR1 LGHNA, CDR2 YSLEER. The V end was cut by 0 bases, the J end by 3 bases, with 12 bases between. The CDR3 has 16 residues. This chain's CDR3 is CASSQEPRNFYNEQFF. DNA of the CDR3: TGCGCCAGCAGCCAAGAACCGCGGAACTTCTACAATGAGCAGTTCTTC.

V gene TRBV6-5 combines with J gene TRBJ2-7; D is unresolved. Germline-derived CDR1 and CDR2 are MNHEY and SVGAGI. The CDR3 consists of 15 residues. V shed 2 bases and J shed 0 bases, with 11 bases lying between them. This CDR3 reads CASSYAWASSYEQYF. For the CDR3, the DNA is TGTGCCAGCAGTTACGCTTGGGCGTCCTCCTACGAGCAGTACTTC.

CDR3 amino acids: CATSDTGTDYEQYF. For the CDR3, the DNA is TGTGCCACCAGTGATACCGGGACAGACTACGAGCAGTACTTC. J is TRBJ2-7 and V is TRBV24-1; 7 bases agree with TRBD1. The germline V gene has CDR1 KGHDR and CDR2 SFDVKD. The CDR3 is 14 residues long. The V segment lost 3 bases and the J segment 3 bases; nucleotides outside the gene matches: 4.

The J gene is TRBJ2-4, the V gene TRBV28, with D unresolved. The CDR3 totals 13 residues. Trimming removed 6 bases from V and 6 bases from J, with 12 bases in between. Germline CDR1 is MDHEN and CDR2 is SYDVKM. In nucleotides, the CDR3 is TGTGCCAGCAGCCCTGGACCGAGAAACATTCAGTACTTC. This sequence encodes CASSPGPRNIQYF.

The chain joins TRBV12-3 or TRBV12-4 to TRBJ2-1, with TRBD2 identical over 8 bases. CDR3 size: 13 residues. The J segment lost 7 bases and the V segment lost 5 bases, leaving 4 bases of the junction unmatched. Written as DNA, the CDR3 is TGTGCCAGCAGTCCGGGGGGGCCTAATGAGCAGTTCTTC. Amino acids: CASSPGGPNEQFF.

The V gene is TRBV24-1, the J gene TRBJ2-7; tentative D call: TRBD2 (6 bases). V lost 2 bases, J lost 2 bases, and 9 bases lay in between. Germline V gives CDR1 KGHDR, CDR2 SFDVKD. The CDR3 loop spans 14 amino acids. The CDR3 nucleotides read TGTGCCACCAGTGATTGGGGGGAGACCTACGAGCAGTACTTC. The encoded protein is CATSDWGETYEQYF.

The rearrangement links TRBV4-2 to TRBJ2-3; the D gene is possibly TRBD2 (5 bases). The germline V gene has CDR1 LGHNA and CDR2 YNFKEQ. The CDR3 length is 16 residues. Trimming left V 0 bases short and J 1 base short, with 11 bases between. The CDR3 coding sequence is TGTGCCAGCAGCCAAGATGGGATCGGGGGCACAGATACGCAGTATTTT. Its protein product is CASSQDGIGGTDTQYF.

This chain joins TRBV27 and TRBJ2-2; a weak D match, TRBD2 (6 bases). The CDR3 has 17 residues. V gave up 8 bases and J gave up 2 bases, with 21 bases separating them. CDR1 MNHEY and CDR2 SMNVEV come from the germline V gene (reference sequence). The CDR3 nucleotides are TGTGCCAGCTACCGGGACTCGGGCGTGGAAAACACCGGGGAGCTGTTTTTT. This translates into CASYRDSGVENTGELFF.